The source of this TCR beta chain is a study of shared clonotypes between healthy human individuals (dated by TCRdb to 2020 to 2022). For the study in its entirety: The cohort included a few men and two women between 18 and 49 years of age. Libraries were prepared and TCR repertoires were sequenced by different laboratories using diverse techniques, in order to increase sequencing depth and limit assay-specific biases. To estimate repertoire size and how much clonotypes are shared between individuals, the study performed deep sequencing of blood TCR repertoires from 4 to 6 healthy adults. For each donor, CD4 naive and CD4 memory were each run on three plates, CD8 naive on two plates, and CD8 memory on one plate. Between about 0.8 and 9 billion PBMCs per donor were obtained by leukapheresis.

V sheds 5 bases and J sheds 5 bases, leaving 12 bases between their ends. Spanning cysteine to phenylalanine, the CDR3 consists of 13 amino acids. The only DNA kept is the CDR3, 39 bases in frame from the first base. Taken from the germline V gene, the CDR1 and CDR2 loops are SGHAT and FQNNGV. Paper-wide results and their limitations: Pairwise subsampling led to the expectation that sequencing depth would affect the degree of clonotype sharing among donors. Clonotypes shared by all four sorted-subset donors showed higher generation probabilities than non-shared clonotypes. Sampling was restricted to blood, and TCR repertoires in tissues likely differ from the TCR repertoires found in blood. Estimated clonotype richness was generally larger for naive than for memory subsets. The genetic and exposure-history diversity represented was limited by the small number of donors. Even with the large sequencing depth, rarefaction of the sorted-subset datasets indicated that sequencing was incomplete. When several donors were compared, the shared fraction of clonotypes was 5% to 6.5% for naive CD4, 3.5% to 4% for naive CD8, 2.3% for memory CD4, and roughly 0.43% for memory CD8.

For this clone: Its antigen remains unidentified. No much larger clone exists at a distance of one base, and base qualities are not known.

CD8 naive samples were CD45RO-negative cells positively selected for CCR7, giving a CD45RA+CCR7+ population that excluded TemRA cells. Donors were healthy HIV-negative adults with no recently reported acute infections or vaccinations. All donors were Caucasian adults living in Nashville, Tennessee, USA. After blood collection by leukapheresis, PBMCs were isolated using Ficoll-Histopaque density gradient centrifugation and then cryopreserved in the vapor phase of liquid nitrogen. Analytical flow cytometry was used to check the purity and quantity of each magnetically sorted T cell population. From each sorted fraction, genomic DNA was isolated and quantified by UV absorbance on a Nanodrop 2000c. Using the deep immunoSEQ assay, multiplex PCR amplified TCR CDR3 regions from genomic DNA. Extracted genomic DNA from each cell subset was spread evenly across all wells of several immunoSEQ 96-well plates, with each plate serving as a replicate. For sorted subsets, approximately 210 ng genomic DNA, equal to some 28,000 T cell genomes, was loaded into each replicate PCR. The purified libraries were quantified using a Qubit 3.0 fluorometer, sized with a Bioanalyzer 2100, and then quantified again using the KAPA Library Quantification kit. Each immunoSEQ 96-well plate was sequenced on its own single-read 150-cycle Illumina NextSeq 550 flow cell. In the original analysis: Because the immunoSEQ output included only junctional sequences and no quality scores, the filtering could not be the same as the filtering used for full-length reads. To assign V/J genes and CDR3, sequences were annotated against IMGT germline references using PyIR, a Python wrapper for IgBLAST v1.9. Any read was removed if the V/J assignment was weak (E-value above 1e-6), the CDR3 was missing, or the read contained stop codons, out-of-frame junctions, or ambiguous translated residues. V3J clonotypes were defined as sequences sharing an identical inferred V gene, J gene, and CDR3 amino acid sequence. The percentage overlap between two repertoires was calculated by dividing the number of shared unique clonotypes by the size of the smaller repertoire. RTK rarefaction, the Chao1 estimator, and Recon v2.1 estimates of unobserved clonotypes were used to assess repertoire richness. Generation probabilities for all TCRbeta clonotypes obtained by the gDNA method from a few donors were computed using OLGA. Drawn from immuneACCESS, this table holds only the in-frame rearrangements with V and J called that TCRdb kept. Clones are partly lost; checked studies trace under half to an unresolved V gene and leave the rest unexplained. The V and J calls and the clone size are those of that table, but D and trimming were determined from the DNA. This sample lists about 2,100,000 clones; roughly 91% were detected once. The top ten clonotypes cover 1.7% of the sample.

The sequence is built from TRBV11-2 and TRBJ2-5, with TRBD1 perhaps the D gene, on 5 matching bases. The TCR was taken from a man aged 18 to 30 in good health. Some clones in this sample may be carry-over from other donors' samples. The sequenced sample was naive CD8+ T cells from PBMCs. This specimen's cell subset or site label, interpreted: CD45RA+CCR7+. The CDR3 reads CASSKGVRETQYF. The DNA sequence is as follows: TGTGCCAGCAGCAAAGGGGTCCGCGAGACCCAGTACTTC.